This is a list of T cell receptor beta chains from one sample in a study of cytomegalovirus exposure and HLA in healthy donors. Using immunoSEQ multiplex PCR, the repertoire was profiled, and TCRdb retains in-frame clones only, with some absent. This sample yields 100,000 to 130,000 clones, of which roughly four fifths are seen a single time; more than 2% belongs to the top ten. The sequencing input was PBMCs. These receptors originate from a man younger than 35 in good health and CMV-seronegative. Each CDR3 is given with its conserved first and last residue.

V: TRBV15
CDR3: CATSPDRGSAFF

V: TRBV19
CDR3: CASSALNQPQHF

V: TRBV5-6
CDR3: CASSPNSQGILRGYPF

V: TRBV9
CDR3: CASSPGERQYNYGYTF

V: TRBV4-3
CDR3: CASSQDVRQTYEQYF

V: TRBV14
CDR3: CASSLHGGRLHTYEQYF

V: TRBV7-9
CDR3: CASSGGQALRREQYF

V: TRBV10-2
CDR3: CASRDTGDSEQFF

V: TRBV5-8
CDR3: CASSPGVRSTGELFF

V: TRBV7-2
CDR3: CASSRGLAGGPTDTQYF

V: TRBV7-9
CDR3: CSSSLVGGGEKLFF

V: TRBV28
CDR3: CASSFVGTGRRSEQYF

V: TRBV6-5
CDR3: CASSYLSTSGGYTF

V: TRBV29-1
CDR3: CSVWTGRGYTF

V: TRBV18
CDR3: CASSTAGEQPQHF

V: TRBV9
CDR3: CASSVAPGETQYF

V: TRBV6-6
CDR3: CASSSGFNQPQHF

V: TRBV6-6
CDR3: CASTKTGMNTEAFF

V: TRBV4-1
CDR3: CASSQVNTYEQYF

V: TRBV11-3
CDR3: CASSFQRGGIGVDEQFF

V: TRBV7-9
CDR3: CASRRDSLGQYF

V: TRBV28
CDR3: CASSLSAVRAETQYF

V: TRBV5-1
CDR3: CASSSGQLNEKLFF

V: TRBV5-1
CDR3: CASSMDHSGDTQYF

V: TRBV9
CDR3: CASSAGTVGAYEQFF

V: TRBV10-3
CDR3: CAIGGLGDTQYF

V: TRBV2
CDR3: CASSVAGDQPQHF

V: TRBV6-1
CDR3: CASRMGLAGTDTQYF

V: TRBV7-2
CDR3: CASSQDTGGSYNEQFF

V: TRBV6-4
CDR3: CASSDLEYTEAFF

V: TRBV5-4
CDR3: CASRPSGGSTDTQYF

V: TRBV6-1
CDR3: CASSEGGTGSRMAQYF

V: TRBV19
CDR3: CASSERGRIYEQYF

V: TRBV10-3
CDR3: CAIGRTQGLEAFF

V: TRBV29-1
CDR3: CSVEVTGLGTDTQYF

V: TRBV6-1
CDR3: CASSGAQGRGTDTQYF

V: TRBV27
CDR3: CASSFNGLAGPNEQFF

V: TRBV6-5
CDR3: CASSPRRKETQYF

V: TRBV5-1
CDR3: CASSLVDRGGGDTQYF

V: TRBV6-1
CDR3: CASSLAPNTGELFF

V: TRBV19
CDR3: CASRDRGDEQYF

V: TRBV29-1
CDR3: CSSMTANIQYF

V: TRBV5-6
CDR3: CASSLGPAKNIQYF

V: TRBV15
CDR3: CATSRAVRPGQGAYEQYF

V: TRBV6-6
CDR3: CASSYSGGEAFF

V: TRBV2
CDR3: CASGQGSSTDTQYF

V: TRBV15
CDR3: CATSSRDGIYGYPF

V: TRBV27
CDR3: CASAWGRGSYNSPLHF

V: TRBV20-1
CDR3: CSAELGELFF

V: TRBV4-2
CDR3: CASSQETGTGANVLTF

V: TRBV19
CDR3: CASRTLLTVHSNQPQHF

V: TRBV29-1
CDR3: CSPGGGGMNTEAFF

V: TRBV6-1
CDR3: CASSSRRGDSPLHF

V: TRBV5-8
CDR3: CASSPGLGVNTQYF

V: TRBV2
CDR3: CARGPGSYNEQFF

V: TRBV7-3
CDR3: CASSRDTGNSPLHF

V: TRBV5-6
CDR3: CASSLGDTEAFF

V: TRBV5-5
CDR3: CASSLYDWNSPLHF

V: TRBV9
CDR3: CASSVAVRSGYTF